The next 22 T cell receptor beta chains were all read from a single sample in a study of blood T cell repertoires in COVID-19. TCRdb's table, derived via immunoSEQ multiplex PCR, lists solely in-frame clones and lacks some. The sample consists of more than 65,000 clones, roughly 80% of them appearing once. The source material was peripheral blood. Receptor source: a woman over 75 with acute or convalescent COVID-19.

The chain employs TRBV5-4 and TRBJ2-3; 7 positions match TRBD1. Per germline, CDR1 SGHNT and CDR2 YYREEE (reference sequence). The CDR3 contains 16 residues. V lost 4 bases and J lost 2; bases outside the gene matches: 10. Written as DNA, the CDR3 is TGTGCCAGCAGCGCTCTAGAGGGACAGCTCACAGATACGCAGTATTTT. Protein product: CASSALEGQLTDTQYF.

This chain connects TRBV29-1 to TRBJ1-1; a weak D match, TRBD1 (5 bases). CDR3 size: 13 residues. Germline V gives CDR1 SQVTM, CDR2 ANQGSEA. The V end lost 4 bases, the J end lost 4 bases, and 13 bases lay between the germline ends. The CDR3 nucleotides read TGCAGCGTTGGGGGCCGGCAGGGCACTGAAGCTTTCTTT. This translates into CSVGGRQGTEAFF.

The chain has TRBV25-1 and TRBJ2-7, with 7 bases identical to TRBD1. V shed 4 bases, J shed 6 bases, and the junction held 18 bases outside the gene matches. The germline V gene encodes CDR1 MGHDK and CDR2 SYGVNS. The CDR3 sequence is 17 residues long. As DNA, the CDR3 is TGTGCCAGCAGTGGCTACCTCTTCGGGACAGATGGTTTCGAGCAGTACTTC. As protein: CASSGYLFGTDGFEQYF.

The J gene is TRBJ2-3, the V gene TRBV5-6; TRBD2 matches 8 bases. This CDR3 has 16 residues. V lost 1 base to trimming and J lost 0 bases; unmatched junction nucleotides: 4. Germline CDR1 reads SGHDT; CDR2 reads YYEEEE. Here the CDR3 reads CASSLFSGASTDTQYF. CDR3 nucleotide sequence: TGTGCCAGCAGCTTGTTTAGCGGGGCTAGCACAGATACGCAGTATTTT.

The DNA of the CDR3 is TGTGCCGGTCAGGATAGGACTAGCGACTACAATGAGCAGTTCTTC. This gives the protein CAGQDRTSDYNEQFF. J is TRBJ2-1 and V is TRBV2; TRBD2 agrees at 9 bases. The CDR3 loop spans 15 amino acids. Germline-derived CDR1 and CDR2 are SNHLY and FYNNEI. V lost 11 bases and J lost 3; bases outside the gene matches: 11. Combining the CDR3 with reference TRBV2 and TRBJ2-1 gives the whole variable domain EPEVTQTPSHQVTQMGQEVILRCVPISNHLYFYWYRQILGQKVEFLVSFYNNEISEKSEIFDDQFSVERPDGSNFTLKIRSTKLEDSAMYFCAGQDRTSDYNEQFFGPGTRLTVL.

The chain is built from TRBV5-1 and TRBJ2-1; possible D gene TRBD1, 6 bases. There are 14 residues in the CDR3. Germline V gives CDR1 SGHRS, CDR2 YFSETQ. Trimming pared 4 bases from V and 6 bases from J, leaving 14 bases between. CDR3 nucleotides: TGCGCCAGCAGCGTTGCACAGGGAATCAATGAGCAGTTCTTC. This encodes CASSVAQGINEQFF.

This clone has just a few counts. The J gene is TRBJ1-1, the V gene TRBV19; 8 bases map to TRBD1. This CDR3 spans 15 amino acids. Germline V gives CDR1 LNHDA, CDR2 SQIVND (reference sequence). V lost 0 bases, J lost 7 bases, and 7 bases stayed unmatched. The CDR3 is CASSIEARGPVEAFF. DNA for the CDR3: TGTGCCAGTAGTATAGAGGCCAGGGGGCCAGTTGAAGCTTTCTTT.

This clone showed up just a few times. V is TRBV10-1 and J is TRBJ1-2; the D gene is possibly TRBD1 (5 bases). Germline CDR1 is WNHNN and CDR2 is SYGVQD (reference sequence). The ends were cut back, 4 bases at V and 4 bases at J, with 10 bases in the middle. This CDR3 is built from 13 residues. The CDR3 region is CASSGGAPYGYTF. The DNA of the CDR3 is TGCGCCAGCAGTGGCGGGGCACCCTATGGCTACACCTTC.

DNA for the CDR3: TGCGCCAGCAGCCAAGCCGGGACAGGGGGCATTATTAATGAAAAACTGTTTTTT. Amino acids: CASSQAGTGGIINEKLFF. This chain connects TRBV4-1 to TRBJ1-4; 12 bases map to TRBD1. V shed 1 base, J shed 4 bases, and the junction held 7 bases outside the gene matches. The CDR3 sequence is 18 residues long. The germline gives CDR1 MGHRA, CDR2 YSYEKL.

The chain couples TRBV25-1 to TRBJ1-1; no firm D call. V dropped 4 bases and J dropped 5 bases, with 11 bases sitting between them. Germline values: CDR1 MGHDK, CDR2 SYGVNS. The CDR3 consists of 13 residues. The CDR3 DNA follows: TGTGCCAGCAGTGGCCCGACGGGGACTGAAGCTTTCTTT. Amino acid sequence: CASSGPTGTEAFF.

CDR3 amino acids: CASSLGEGVHEQYF. The CDR3 DNA sequence: TGTGCCAGCAGCTTAGGCGAAGGGGTTCACGAGCAGTACTTC. This rearrangement joins TRBV7-9 to TRBJ2-7; tentative D call: TRBD1 (5 bases). Trimming removed 1 base at V and 5 bases at J, with 12 bases between. The CDR3 spans 14 residues. Per the germline V gene, CDR1 is SEHNR and CDR2 is FQNEAQ (reference sequence).

The rearrangement uses TRBV2 and TRBJ2-6; 10 nucleotides line up with TRBD1. The CDR3 is made up of 15 amino acids. With V trimmed by 6 bases and J by 2 bases, 1 base remained unmatched. The germline gives CDR1 SNHLY, CDR2 FYNNEI. In DNA form, the CDR3 reads TGTGCCAGCAGAGGGACAGGGGCTGGGGCCAACGTCCTGACTTTC. Its translation is CASRGTGAGANVLTF.

The chain links TRBV7-9 to TRBJ2-3; 8 bases align to TRBD2. Unmatched junction bases numbered 6, after V lost 1 base and J lost 6 bases. Germline assignment: CDR1 SEHNR and CDR2 FQNEAQ (reference sequence). The CDR3 is 15 residues long. DNA for the CDR3: TGTGCCAGCAGCTTAGAAGGGACTAGGGGGGATACGCAGTATTTT. Its protein is CASSLEGTRGDTQYF.

The rearrangement uses TRBV7-6 and TRBJ2-5; tentative D call: TRBD1 (5 bases). CDR1 and CDR2 (germline): SGHVS, FNYEAQ. CDR3 length: 12 amino acids. V dropped 4 bases and J dropped 5 bases, with 8 bases sitting between them. This CDR3 is CASSSGWETQYF. The CDR3, as DNA: TGTGCCAGCAGCTCAGGGTGGGAGACCCAGTACTTC. The whole variable domain, filled in from reference TRBV7-6 and TRBJ2-5, reads GAGVSQSPRYKVTKRGQDVALRCDPISGHVSLYWYRQALGQGPEFLTYFNYEAQQDKSGLPNDRFSAERPEGSISTLTIQRTEQRDSAMYRCASSSGWETQYFGPGTRLLVL.

V usage is TRBV5-1 and J usage is TRBJ1-1; unclear D gene. The CDR3 contains 15 residues. Germline assignment: CDR1 SGHRS and CDR2 YFSETQ. The V end was cut by 4 bases, the J end by 1 base, with 14 bases between. CDR3 amino acids: CASSLTPSSNTEAFF. The CDR3 coding sequence is TGCGCCAGCAGCCTGACACCATCGTCGAACACTGAAGCTTTCTTT. The complete variable domain, with remaining parts taken from reference TRBV5-1 and TRBJ1-1, reads KAGVTQTPRYLIKTRGQQVTLSCSPISGHRSVSWYQQTPGQGLQFLFEYFSETQRNKGNFPGRFSGRQFSNSRSEMNVSTLELGDSALYLCASSLTPSSNTEAFFGQGTRLTVV.

In this sample, this clone turned up a few times. The gene calls are TRBV6-5 and TRBJ1-2; D perhaps matches TRBD1 (5 bases). Germline V gene lookup returns CDR1 MNHEY and CDR2 SVGAGI. Trimming shortened V by 5 bases and J by 4 bases, and 11 bases separated the two germline ends. The CDR3 spans 13 residues. The CDR3 sequence is CASSSDSVYGYTF. CDR3 DNA sequence: TGTGCCAGCAGTAGCGACAGCGTCTATGGCTACACCTTC.

This clone is a singleton in its sample. The V call is TRBV11-2, the J call TRBJ2-3; possible D gene TRBD2, 5 bases. The germline V gene has CDR1 SGHAT and CDR2 FQNNGV. This CDR3 spans 14 amino acids. V was shortened by 3 bases and J by 2 bases, with 9 bases between the two germline ends. CDR3 nucleotide sequence: TGTGCCAGCAGCTTGAGGGCCGTCACAGATACGCAGTATTTT. Translated: CASSLRAVTDTQYF.

V is TRBV12-3 or TRBV12-4 and J is TRBJ1-2; the D is unclear. V was pared by 6 bases and J by 9 bases, with 14 bases between. The CDR3 length is 12 residues. The CDR3 reads CASSPGGPSYTF. In DNA, the CDR3 is TGTGCCAGCAGCCCCGGAGGGCCGAGCTACACCTTC.

The chain combines TRBV20-1 with TRBJ2-4, with unresolved D. From germline, CDR1 is DFQATT and CDR2 SNEGSKA (reference sequence). This CDR3 is 10 amino acids long. Trimming stripped 6 bases from V and 11 bases from J, with 11 bases between. The CDR3 spells CSAADSFQYF. CDR3 coding DNA: TGCAGTGCAGCAGACTCGTTTCAGTACTTC.

The CDR3 DNA follows: TGTGCCAGCAGTTACTCGGCTAGCGGGGGGGCCGGGAATGAGCAGTTCTTC. Its translation: CASSYSASGGAGNEQFF. This chain links TRBV6-2 or TRBV6-3 with TRBJ2-1, with TRBD2 matching 12 bases. Germline V gene sequence: CDR1 MNHEY, CDR2 SVGEGT. The CDR3 has 17 amino acids. With 0 bases clipped from V and 7 bases from J, the junction kept 7 bases outside the gene matches.

This chain uses TRBV5-4 with TRBJ2-5; TRBD1 matches 7 bases. V lost 1 base, J lost 4 bases, and 1 base stayed unmatched. There are 13 residues in the CDR3. CDR1 is SGHNT, CDR2 YYREEE, per germline (reference sequence). CDR3 amino acids: CASSLHRGETQYF. In DNA form, the CDR3 reads TGTGCCAGCAGCTTGCACAGGGGAGAGACCCAGTACTTC. Variable domain in full (rest from reference TRBV5-4 and TRBJ2-5): ETGVTQSPTHLIKTRGQQVTLRCSSQSGHNTVSWYQQALGQGPQFIFQYYREEENGRGNFPPRFSGLQFPNYSSELNVNALELDDSALYLCASSLHRGETQYFGPGTRLLVL.

The V gene is TRBV5-8, the J gene TRBJ2-2, with TRBD1 matching 8 bases. V trimming: 4 bases; J trimming: 0 bases; junction bases outside the gene matches: 8. This CDR3 region has 17 residues. The germline V gene encodes CDR1 SGHTS and CDR2 YDEGEE. The CDR3 coding sequence is TGTGCCAGCAGCCCTGGGACAGGCATCGCGAACACCGGGGAGCTGTTTTTT. It yields the protein CASSPGTGIANTGELFF.